Listed below are T cell receptor beta chains from one sample, sequenced in a study of early stage breast cancer tumors. This table comes from immunoSEQ multiplex PCR, and its TCRdb copy is limited to in-frame clones, with some not included. The data show 20,000 to 25,000 clones, with about 76% seen just once and about 27% held by the top ten. Input material: blood. The receptors were sampled from a person in their sixties with breast cancer. The CDR3 runs from the conserved cysteine through the conserved F or W. The order of the fields is J gene, D gene, V gene, clone size, CDR3 length, CDR3 protein, CDR3 DNA. D genes are given only for firm matches. Expanded clones are given a class, and other clones once, few, many or no size at all.

>TRBJ2-1|TRBD2|TRBV11-2|.|12
CASSLYATSPFF
TGTGCCAGCAGCCTTTACGCGACTAGCCCGTTCTTC
>TRBJ2-1|.|TRBV9|.|16
CASSVGVLSSYNEQFF
TGTGCCAGCAGCGTAGGTGTCCTTAGCTCCTACAATGAGCAGTTCTTC
>TRBJ2-5|.|TRBV19|.|14
CASSILGIGETQYF
TGTGCCAGTAGTATACTAGGGATCGGAGAGACCCAGTACTTC
>TRBJ2-3|TRBD2|TRBV13|.|16
CASSSQLASGPDTQYF
TGTGCCAGCAGCTCCCAGCTCGCTAGCGGCCCAGATACGCAGTATTTT
>TRBJ1-6|TRBD1|TRBV5-6|.|16
CASSLVRTGVNSPLHF
TGTGCCAGCAGCTTAGTTAGGACAGGGGTTAATTCACCCCTCCACTTT
>TRBJ1-1|TRBD1|TRBV7-9|medium-sized|11
CASSRQGKAFF
TGTGCCAGCAGTCGACAGGGAAAGGCTTTCTTT
>TRBJ1-5|.|TRBV6-1|.|15
CASSPPGPGNQPQHF
TGTGCCAGCAGCCCACCGGGACCGGGCAATCAGCCCCAGCATTTT
>TRBJ2-7|.|TRBV5-5|.|16
CASRPPGRGKTYEQYF
TGTGCCAGCAGACCCCCGGGCAGGGGCAAAACCTACGAGCAGTACTTC
>TRBJ1-2|.|TRBV7-2|.|14
CASRGGRTGYGYTF
TGTGCCAGCAGGGGGGGGCGGACCGGCTATGGCTACACCTTC
>TRBJ2-5|.|TRBV5-6|once|13
CASSLGIQETQYF
TGTGCCAGCAGCTTGGGAATACAAGAGACCCAGTACTTC
>TRBJ1-6|.|TRBV5-1|.|17
CASSLALGQDYNSPLHF
TGCGCCAGCAGCTTGGCACTCGGCCAGGATTATAATTCACCCCTCCACTTT
>TRBJ2-7|.|TRBV7-7|.|13
CASSLLDPYEQYF
TGTGCCAGCAGCCTCCTCGATCCCTACGAGCAGTACTTC
>TRBJ2-1|TRBD2|TRBV5-6|.|18
CASSLKRGAGNSYNEQFF
TGTGCCAGCAGCTTGAAGCGGGGGGCAGGTAACTCGTACAATGAGCAGTTCTTC
>TRBJ2-3|TRBD2|TRBV6-1|.|15
CASSWTSPSTDTQYF
TGTGCCAGCTCCTGGACTAGCCCTTCCACAGATACGCAGTATTTT
>TRBJ2-5|.|TRBV7-8|.|13
CASSLDRGETQYF
TGTGCCAGCAGCTTAGATCGAGGAGAGACCCAGTACTTC
>TRBJ2-5|.|TRBV7-2|.|13
CASSLGTAETQYF
TGTGCCAGCAGCTTGGGGACCGCCGAGACCCAGTACTTC
>TRBJ2-3|.|TRBV2|.|13
CASSRTNWDTQYF
TGTGCCAGCAGTCGAACGAACTGGGATACGCAGTATTTT
>TRBJ2-1|.|TRBV7-9|once|11
CASGIYNEQFF
TGTGCCAGCGGGATTTACAATGAGCAGTTCTTC
>TRBJ2-5|.|TRBV11-1|few|13
CATRGRGRETQYF
TGTGCCACCCGAGGGAGGGGGAGGGAGACCCAGTACTTC
>TRBJ1-2|.|TRBV29-1|once|13
CSVDRGTNYGYTF
TGCAGCGTTGATCGCGGTACTAACTATGGCTACACCTTC
>TRBJ1-5|TRBD1|TRBV30|.|17
CAWSGPRYPGGNQPQHF
TGTGCCTGGAGTGGACCCAGATACCCAGGGGGGAATCAGCCCCAGCATTTT
>TRBJ1-6|.|TRBV7-8|.|16
CASSLAASSNYSPLHF
TGTGCCAGCAGCTTAGCGGCCTCAAGCAACTATTCACCCCTCCACTTT
>TRBJ2-2|.|TRBV18|.|17
CASSPRNSGRDTGELFF
TGTGCCAGCTCACCACGAAATAGCGGTAGAGACACCGGGGAGCTGTTTTTT
>TRBJ2-6|.|TRBV29-1|.|18
CSVERGEDRNSGANVLTF
TGCAGCGTTGAGAGGGGTGAGGACAGAAACTCTGGGGCCAACGTCCTGACTTTC
>TRBJ2-7|.|TRBV18|few|13
CASSPAGNYEQYF
TGTGCCAGCTCACCGGCTGGAAACTACGAGCAGTACTTC
>TRBJ2-7|TRBD1|TRBV6-4|.|13
CASIVTGGCEQYF
TGTGCCAGCATCGTGACAGGGGGCTGCGAGCAGTACTTC
>TRBJ2-1|TRBD1|TRBV7-3|.|15
CASSLNRGSYNEQFF
TGTGCCAGCAGCTTAAACAGGGGGTCCTACAATGAGCAGTTCTTC
>TRBJ1-4|.|TRBV27|.|14
CASSGGGGGEKLFF
TGTGCCAGCAGTGGGGGAGGGGGAGGTGAAAAACTGTTTTTT
>TRBJ2-3|TRBD2|TRBV19|once|17
CASSARGALAGEDTQYF
TGTGCCAGTAGTGCGAGGGGGGCACTAGCGGGAGAAGATACGCAGTATTTT
>TRBJ1-6|.|TRBV19|few|15
CASSWLRVENSPLHF
TGTGCCAGTAGTTGGTTGAGGGTGGAGAATTCACCCCTCCACTTT
>TRBJ2-5|.|TRBV7-9|.|14
CASSLAHARETQYF
TGTGCCAGCAGCTTAGCCCACGCACGTGAGACCCAGTACTTC
>TRBJ2-7|.|TRBV7-9|.|15
CASSFSASSSYEQYF
TGTGCCAGCAGCTTTTCAGCGTCAAGCTCCTACGAGCAGTACTTC
>TRBJ1-4|TRBD1|TRBV7-8|.|16
CASSSIGGQGSEKLFF
TGTGCCAGCAGCTCCATTGGGGGACAGGGTAGTGAAAAACTGTTTTTT
>TRBJ2-2|TRBD1|TRBV5-1|.|14
CASRGTGGTGELFF
TGCGCCAGCAGGGGGACAGGGGGCACCGGGGAGCTGTTTTTT
>TRBJ2-1|.|TRBV11-2|.|14
CASSLVNGFNGQFF
TGTGCCAGCAGCTTAGTAAACGGGTTCAATGGGCAGTTCTTC
>TRBJ2-3|.|TRBV19|.|11
CASRERDTQYF
TGTGCCAGTAGGGAAAGGGATACGCAGTATTTT
>TRBJ2-7|.|TRBV2|once|12
CASSESSYEQYF
TGTGCCAGCAGTGAAAGTTCCTACGAGCAGTACTTC
>TRBJ2-1|.|TRBV19|.|12
CASSILFNEQFF
TGTGCCAGTAGTATTCTTTTCAATGAGCAGTTCTTC
>TRBJ1-1|.|TRBV19|.|13
CASSIGGTTGAFF
TGTGCCAGTAGTATAGGAGGAACTACGGGGGCTTTCTTT
>TRBJ2-7|.|TRBV6-1|.|15
CASREYGILRSEQYF
TGTGCCAGCAGAGAATACGGGATCCTCCGCAGCGAGCAGTACTTC
>TRBJ1-1|TRBD1|TRBV29-1|.|14
CSVGYGTGGTEAFF
TGCAGCGTTGGGTACGGGACAGGGGGAACTGAAGCTTTCTTT
>TRBJ2-4|.|TRBV15|.|15
CATSRGGDNKNIQYF
TGTGCCACCAGCAGAGGGGGGGATAATAAAAACATTCAGTACTTC